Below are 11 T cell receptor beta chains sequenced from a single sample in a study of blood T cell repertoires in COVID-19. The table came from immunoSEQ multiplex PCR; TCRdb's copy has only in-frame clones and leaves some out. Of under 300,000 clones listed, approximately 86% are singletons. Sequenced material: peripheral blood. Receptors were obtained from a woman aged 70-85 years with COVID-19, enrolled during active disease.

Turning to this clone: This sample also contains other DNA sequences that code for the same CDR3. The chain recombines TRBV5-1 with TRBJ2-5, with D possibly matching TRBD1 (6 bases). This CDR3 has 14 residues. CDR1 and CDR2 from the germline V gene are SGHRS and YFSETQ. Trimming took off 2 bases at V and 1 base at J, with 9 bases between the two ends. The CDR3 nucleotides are TGCGCCAGCAGCTTAGACAGGTCCCAAGAGACCCAGTACTTC. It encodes CASSLDRSQETQYF.

As DNA, the CDR3 is TGTGCCAGCAGCCAACTGCTTAGCGCCGTTCGTTACTTC. Amino acids: CASSQLLSAVRYF. The chain links TRBV14 to TRBJ2-5; D is possibly TRBD2 (5 bases). Deletions cut 2 bases from V and 14 bases from J, with 18 bases between. CDR1 and CDR2 from the germline V gene are SGHDN and FVKESK. The CDR3 is 13 amino acids.

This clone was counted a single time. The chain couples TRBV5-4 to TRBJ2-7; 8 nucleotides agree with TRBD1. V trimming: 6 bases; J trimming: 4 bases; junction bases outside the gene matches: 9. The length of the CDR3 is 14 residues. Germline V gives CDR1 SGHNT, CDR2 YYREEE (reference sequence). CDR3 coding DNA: TGTGCCAGCACCTCGGGACAGGACCTTTACGAGCAGTACTTC. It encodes CASTSGQDLYEQYF.

Here the CDR3 reads CASKVQGGYGYTF. The DNA of the CDR3 is TGTGCCAGTAAAGTACAGGGAGGGTATGGCTACACCTTC. The chain combines TRBV6-5 with TRBJ1-2; perhaps TRBD1 as D (6 bases). CDR1 MNHEY and CDR2 SVGAGI come from the germline V gene. V was trimmed by 9 bases and J by 5 bases, leaving 16 bases between them. The CDR3 runs to 13 residues.

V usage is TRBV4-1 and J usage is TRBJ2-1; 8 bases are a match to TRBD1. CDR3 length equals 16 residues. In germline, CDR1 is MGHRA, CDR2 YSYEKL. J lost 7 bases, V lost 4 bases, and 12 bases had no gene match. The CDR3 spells CASSRKLTGERNEQFF. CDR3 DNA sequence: TGCGCCAGCAGCCGCAAGTTGACAGGGGAGCGGAATGAGCAGTTCTTC.

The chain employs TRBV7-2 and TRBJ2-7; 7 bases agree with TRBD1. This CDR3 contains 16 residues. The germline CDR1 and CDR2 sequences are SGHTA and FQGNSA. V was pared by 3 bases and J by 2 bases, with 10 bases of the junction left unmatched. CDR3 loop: CASSLTPGQLTYEQYF. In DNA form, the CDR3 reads TGTGCCAGCAGCTTGACGCCGGGACAGCTAACCTACGAGCAGTACTTC.

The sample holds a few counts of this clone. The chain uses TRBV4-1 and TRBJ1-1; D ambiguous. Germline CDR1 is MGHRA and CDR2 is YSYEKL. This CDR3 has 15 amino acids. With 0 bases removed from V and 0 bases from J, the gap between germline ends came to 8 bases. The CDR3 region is CASSQDKQMNTEAFF. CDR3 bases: TGCGCCAGCAGCCAAGATAAACAGATGAACACTGAAGCTTTCTTT.

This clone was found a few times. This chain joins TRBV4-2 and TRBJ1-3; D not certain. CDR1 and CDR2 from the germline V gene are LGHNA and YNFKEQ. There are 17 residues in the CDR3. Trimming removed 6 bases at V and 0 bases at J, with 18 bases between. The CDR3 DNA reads TGTGCCAGCAGTCTGACATCCTTTCTTTTCTCTGGAAACACCATATATTTT. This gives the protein CASSLTSFLFSGNTIYF.

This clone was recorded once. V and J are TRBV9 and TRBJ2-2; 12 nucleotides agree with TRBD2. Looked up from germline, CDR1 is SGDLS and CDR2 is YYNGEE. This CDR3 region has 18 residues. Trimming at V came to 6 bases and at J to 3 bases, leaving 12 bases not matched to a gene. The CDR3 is CASTPRASGGVDTGELFF. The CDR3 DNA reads TGTGCCAGCACCCCGCGGGCTAGCGGGGGGGTGGACACCGGGGAGCTGTTTTTT.

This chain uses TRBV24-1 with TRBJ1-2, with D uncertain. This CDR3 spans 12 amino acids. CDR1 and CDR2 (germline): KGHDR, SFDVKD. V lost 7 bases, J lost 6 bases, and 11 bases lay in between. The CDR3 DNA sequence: TGTGCCACCAGCGCGGAATTCCATGGCTACACCTTC. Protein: CATSAEFHGYTF.

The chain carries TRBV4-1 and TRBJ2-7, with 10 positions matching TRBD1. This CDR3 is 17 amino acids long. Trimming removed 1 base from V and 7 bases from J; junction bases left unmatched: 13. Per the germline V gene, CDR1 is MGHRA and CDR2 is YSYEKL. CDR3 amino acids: CASSQVYGQGVVGEQYF. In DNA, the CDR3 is TGCGCCAGCAGCCAAGTGTATGGACAGGGGGTCGTGGGTGAGCAGTACTTC.